Below are 2 T cell receptor beta chains sequenced from a single sample in a study of blood T cells in healthy people across ages. Primers used in a second PCR of about 6 to 11 cycles were a sample-barcoded 5' primer and a J-beta primer mix. One entry per CDR3 protein results from TCRdb running MiXCR on the 5' RACE reads. The profile shows approximately 2,000,000 distinct CDR3 sequences, 35% to 50% of them singletons. The source material was blood. These receptors were taken from a human donor in good health.

CDR3 coding DNA: TGTGCCAGCAGCTTAGTTTACAGGGGGCGAAGCTCCTACAATGAGCAGTTCTTC. This codes for CASSLVYRGRSSYNEQFF. The V gene is TRBV11-2, the J gene TRBJ2-1, with 9 bases matching TRBD1. The CDR3 is 18 amino acids. CDR1 is SGHAT, CDR2 FQNNGV, per germline. Germline trimming cut 1 base from V and 0 bases from J; bases unmatched to any gene: 7.

The CDR3 coding sequence is TGCAGTGCTAGAACTAGCGGTATTTACGAGCAGTACTTC. It specifies CSARTSGIYEQYF. The chain is built from TRBV20-1 and TRBJ2-4, with TRBD2 identical over 8 bases. The J call may not be correct, given that the DNA end is closer to TRBJ2-7. The CDR3 consists of 13 residues. Germline V CDR1 and CDR2: DFQATT, SNEGSKA (reference sequence).